This T cell receptor (beta chain) is from a study of regulatory T cells in long-lasting Graves disease. Study-wide context: Over-5-year antithyroid drug use with positive TSH receptor antibodies defined persistent Graves' disease in the study. Study findings and constraints: The study found TRBV28, TRBJ1-2 and TRBJ2-5 favored in persistent disease.

This clonotype was detected many times. Its antigen is as yet unknown. Time point indicated: persistent/refractory GD, antithyroid drugs over 5 years with positive TRAb. After RNA was extracted from PBMCs, the TCR library was made from it. To make TCR beta libraries, researchers used iRepertoire HTBI primers and Arm-PCR of CDR3 regions. A single record per CDR3 protein comes from TCRdb applying MiXCR to the multiplex PCR reads. The table records around 460,000 distinct CDR3 sequences, 22% of them present only once. The V and J ends lost 3 bases and 9 bases respectively, with 17 bases between them. The CDR3 has 15 residues. Germline values: CDR1 LGHDT, CDR2 YNNKEL (reference sequence).

This receptor was taken from a female donor with Graves disease. The material was peripheral blood mononuclear cells (PBMCs), obtained when the disease was refractory, from a patient treated with antithyroid drugs. The chain employs TRBV3-1 and TRBJ1-4; D might be TRBD1 (5 bases). CDR3 nucleotide sequence: TGTGCCAGCAGCCAGACCGGGACCCTGTCCCAAAAACTGTTTTTT. This translates into CASSQTGTLSQKLFF.